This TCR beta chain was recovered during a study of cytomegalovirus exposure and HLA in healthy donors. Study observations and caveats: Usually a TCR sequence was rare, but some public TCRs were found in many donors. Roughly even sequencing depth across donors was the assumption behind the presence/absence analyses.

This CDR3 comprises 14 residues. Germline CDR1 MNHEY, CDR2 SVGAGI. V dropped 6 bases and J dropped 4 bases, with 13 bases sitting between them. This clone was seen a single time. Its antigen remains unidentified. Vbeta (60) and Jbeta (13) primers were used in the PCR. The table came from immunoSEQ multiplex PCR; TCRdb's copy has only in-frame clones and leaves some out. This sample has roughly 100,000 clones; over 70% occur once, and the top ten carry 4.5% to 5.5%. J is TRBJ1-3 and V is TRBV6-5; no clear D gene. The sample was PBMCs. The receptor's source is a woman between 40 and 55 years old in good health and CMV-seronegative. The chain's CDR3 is CASRREVQGNTIYF. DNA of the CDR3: TGTGCCAGCAGACGGGAGGTACAAGGAAACACCATATATTTT.